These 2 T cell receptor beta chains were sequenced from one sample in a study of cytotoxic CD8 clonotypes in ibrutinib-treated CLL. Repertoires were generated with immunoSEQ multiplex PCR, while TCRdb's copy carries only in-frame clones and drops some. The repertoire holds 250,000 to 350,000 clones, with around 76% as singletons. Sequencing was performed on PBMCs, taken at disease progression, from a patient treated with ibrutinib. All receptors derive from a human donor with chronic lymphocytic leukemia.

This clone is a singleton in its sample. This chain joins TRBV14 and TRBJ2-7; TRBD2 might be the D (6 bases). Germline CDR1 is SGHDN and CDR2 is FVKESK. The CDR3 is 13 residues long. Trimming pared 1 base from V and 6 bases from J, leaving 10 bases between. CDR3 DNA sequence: TGTGCCAGCAGCCAAGTCCAGGGAGGCGAGCAGTACTTC. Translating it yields CASSQVQGGEQYF.

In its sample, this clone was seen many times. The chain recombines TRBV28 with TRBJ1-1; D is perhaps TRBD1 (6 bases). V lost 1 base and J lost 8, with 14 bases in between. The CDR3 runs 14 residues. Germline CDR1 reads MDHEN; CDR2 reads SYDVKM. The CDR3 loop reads CASSLSGTQSEAFF. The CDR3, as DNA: TGTGCCAGCAGTTTATCCGGGACACAAAGCGAAGCTTTCTTT.